The 19 T cell receptor beta chains below come from one sample, sequenced in a study of cytomegalovirus exposure and HLA in healthy donors. Some clones are missing from TCRdb's copy, which holds only in-frame ones; the method was immunoSEQ multiplex PCR. The table records approximately 190,000 clones, around 84% of them present only once. Sequencing used PBMCs. The receptors were sampled from a man aged 18 to 30 in good health and CMV-seropositive.

DNA for the CDR3: TGTGCCAGCAGCTACCCGGGGACAGAAATACCTTCTAACTATGGCTACACCTTC. Its protein is CASSYPGTEIPSNYGYTF. This sequence joins TRBV13 and TRBJ1-2, with 7 positions matching TRBD1. Trimming removed 4 bases from V and 0 bases from J; junction bases left unmatched: 14. CDR1 PRHDT and CDR2 FYEKMQ come from the germline V gene (reference sequence). The CDR3 has 18 amino acids.

The chain recombines TRBV6-5 with TRBJ2-2; D call uncertain. Trimming pared 7 bases from V and 4 bases from J, leaving 10 bases between. Germline V gene sequence: CDR1 MNHEY, CDR2 SVGAGI. CDR3 length: 13 residues. CDR3 region: CASTPFSTGELFF. CDR3 sequence (DNA): TGTGCCAGCACCCCTTTCTCCACCGGGGAGCTGTTTTTT.

This clone was counted at least ten times. The rearrangement uses TRBV19 and TRBJ1-3, with D possibly being TRBD1 (5 bases). This CDR3 has 14 amino acids. Germline-derived CDR1 and CDR2 are LNHDA and SQIVND (reference sequence). Trimming removed 4 bases at V and 4 bases at J, with 11 bases between. The CDR3 loop reads CASSRNWGGNTIYF. CDR3 nucleotides: TGTGCCAGTAGTAGAAATTGGGGCGGAAACACCATATATTTT.

This clone has just one count. The chain employs TRBV5-1 and TRBJ2-3; 13 bases are shared with TRBD2. V lost 4 bases and J lost 2; bases outside the gene matches: 10. Germline V lookup: CDR1 SGHRS, CDR2 YFSETQ. The length of the CDR3 is 18 residues. CDR3 protein: CASSPFGTSGILTDTQYF. CDR3 DNA: TGCGCCAGCAGCCCCTTCGGGACTAGCGGGATTCTCACAGATACGCAGTATTTT.

This rearrangement joins TRBV5-6 to TRBJ1-2; the match to TRBD1 covers 8 bases. V was clipped by 4 bases and J by 4 bases; unmatched bases: 15. CDR1 is SGHDT, CDR2 YYEEEE, per germline. The CDR3 contains 17 residues. For the CDR3, the DNA is TGTGCCAGCAGCCCCGGGACAGGAACTCTACTTCTCTATGGCTACACCTTC. Protein: CASSPGTGTLLLYGYTF. Full variable domain (remainder filled in from reference TRBV5-6 and TRBJ1-2): DAGVTQSPTHLIKTRGQQVTLRCSPKSGHDTVSWYQQALGQGPQFIFQYYEEEERQRGNFPDRFSGHQFPNYSSELNVNALLLGDSALYLCASSPGTGTLLLYGYTFGSGTRLTVV.

This chain joins TRBV4-3 and TRBJ2-3; tentatively, D is TRBD2 (5 bases). V gave up 4 bases and J gave up 4 bases, with 18 bases separating them. Germline V gene data show CDR1 as LGHNA and CDR2 as YSLEER. The CDR3 is 16 residues long. DNA of the CDR3: TGCGCCAGCAGCCCAAGCCGGGGAGAATGGTCAGATACGCAGTATTTT. Translating it yields CASSPSRGEWSDTQYF.

The rearrangement links TRBV30 to TRBJ1-2; D unresolved. CDR1 and CDR2 (germline): GTSNPN, SVGIG (reference sequence). The CDR3 length is 14 residues. Trimming took 0 bases from V and 4 from J, leaving 12 bases between them. CDR3 loop: CAWSVPGRRYGYTF. CDR3 sequence (DNA): TGTGCCTGGAGTGTACCCGGCAGGCGCTATGGCTACACCTTC. The full variable domain, with the rest looked up from reference TRBV30 and TRBJ1-2, is SQTIHQWPATLVQPVGSPLSLECTVEGTSNPNLYWYRQAAGRGLQLLFYSVGIGQISSEVPQNLSASRPQDRQFILSSKKLLLSDSGFYLCAWSVPGRRYGYTFGSGTRLTVV.

The chain combines TRBV10-1 with TRBJ2-5; 10 bases match TRBD2. Trimming took 2 bases from V and 1 from J; bases not matched to a gene: 1. Germline loops: CDR1 WNHNN, CDR2 SYGVQD (reference sequence). CDR3 length equals 15 residues. CDR3 nucleotides: TGCGCCAGCAGTGAGACTAGCGGGATCCAAGAGACCCAGTACTTC. Translating it yields CASSETSGIQETQYF.

The count of this clone is one. The rearrangement joins TRBV28 to TRBJ2-3, with 9 bases identical to TRBD2. Germline V gene sequence: CDR1 MDHEN, CDR2 SYDVKM. Trimming took 2 bases from V and 1 from J; bases not matched to a gene: 4. The CDR3 runs to 16 residues. CDR3 nucleotides: TGTGCCAGCAGTTTACTTAGCGGGAGAGGCACAGATACGCAGTATTTT. Its translation: CASSLLSGRGTDTQYF.

The CDR3 here is CASSLAKNTEAFF. CDR3 DNA: TGCGCCAGCAGCTTGGCTAAGAACACTGAAGCTTTCTTT. The chain employs TRBV5-1 and TRBJ1-1; D ambiguous. Trimming cost V 0 bases and J 1 base, with 4 bases left between them. CDR3 length: 13 amino acids. The germline V gene has CDR1 SGHRS and CDR2 YFSETQ.

For the CDR3, the DNA is TGTGCCAGCAGTGGAAAGGACAGAGTCTCCTACAATGAGCAGTTCTTC. Amino acids: CASSGKDRVSYNEQFF. The J gene is TRBJ2-1, the V gene TRBV25-1, with D tentatively TRBD1 (6 bases). This CDR3 comprises 16 residues. Germline V lookup: CDR1 MGHDK, CDR2 SYGVNS. Trimming stripped 4 bases from V and 0 bases from J, with 13 bases between. Complete variable domain (other parts from reference TRBV25-1 and TRBJ2-1): EADIYQTPRYLVIGTGKKITLECSQTMGHDKMYWYQQDPGMELHLIHYSYGVNSTEKGDLSSESTVSRIRTEHFPLTLESARPSHTSQYLCASSGKDRVSYNEQFFGPGTRLTVL.

This chain connects TRBV5-1 to TRBJ2-1; the match to TRBD1 covers 8 bases. This CDR3 is built from 15 residues. CDR1 is SGHRS and CDR2 is YFSETQ in the germline V gene. The trim removed 0 bases at V and 3 bases at J, leaving 2 bases unmatched. CDR3 in DNA: TGCGCCAGCAGCTTGGAGGACAGGGTCTACAATGAGCAGTTCTTC. Translated, it gives CASSLEDRVYNEQFF.

The chain carries TRBV5-4 and TRBJ2-1; TRBD2 is a possible D gene (7 bases). V was shortened by 1 base and J by 9 bases, with 14 bases between the two germline ends. Germline lookup yields CDR1 SGHNT and CDR2 YYREEE (reference sequence). The CDR3 loop spans 14 amino acids. CDR3 nucleotide sequence: TGTGCCAGCAGCTTGAGGGGGGGAGGGGGTGAGCAGTTCTTC. Encoded protein: CASSLRGGGGEQFF.

The chain couples TRBV7-8 to TRBJ2-1; the match to TRBD2 covers 8 bases. Losses at the gene ends were 5 bases for V and 2 bases for J; bases not matched to a gene: 5. The CDR3 is 15 amino acids. In germline, CDR1 is SGHVS, CDR2 FQNEAQ. CDR3 protein: CASSTTSGPYNEQFF. CDR3 DNA sequence: TGTGCCAGCAGCACAACTAGCGGTCCCTACAATGAGCAGTTCTTC.

The V call is TRBV2, the J call TRBJ2-2, with TRBD2 identical over 8 bases. This CDR3 is built from 15 residues. V dropped 2 bases and J dropped 4; count of bases not matched to a gene: 3. Germline V gives CDR1 SNHLY, CDR2 FYNNEI. CDR3 amino acids: CASSERSGGTGELFF. Written as DNA, the CDR3 is TGTGCCAGCAGTGAAAGGAGCGGGGGCACCGGGGAGCTGTTTTTT.

This clone has more than one count but fewer than ten. The chain links TRBV7-2 to TRBJ1-2; possibly TRBD1 for D (6 bases). Germline CDR1 and CDR2: SGHTA and FQGNSA. Trimming removed 2 bases at V and 2 bases at J, with 9 bases between. The CDR3 runs to 14 residues. CDR3 protein: CASSLSTGNYGYTF. CDR3 DNA: TGTGCCAGCAGCTTATCCACAGGGAACTATGGCTACACCTTC.

This sequence joins TRBV6-5 and TRBJ2-1, with TRBD1 as a possible D gene (5 bases). The length of the CDR3 is 15 residues. V lost 6 bases and J 7 bases, leaving 19 bases between the germline ends. CDR1 and CDR2 from the germline V gene are MNHEY and SVGAGI. The CDR3 region has the DNA TGTGCCAGCAGCTTTACCCCCCCCCAGGGAAATGAGCAGTTCTTC. Its protein product is CASSFTPPQGNEQFF.

The rearrangement links TRBV15 to TRBJ1-1; 8 bases match TRBD1. There are 15 residues in the CDR3. Losses at the gene ends were 1 base for V and 3 bases for J; bases not matched to a gene: 4. Germline assignment: CDR1 LNHNV and CDR2 YYDKDF (reference sequence). The CDR3 reads CATSRVGTGHTEAFF. The CDR3 coding sequence is TGTGCCACCAGCAGAGTGGGGACAGGTCACACTGAAGCTTTCTTT.

The rearrangement uses TRBV19 and TRBJ1-2, with 8 bases that match TRBD1. The CDR3 runs 15 residues. Germline-derived CDR1 and CDR2 are LNHDA and SQIVND (reference sequence). V shed 5 bases and J 5 bases; nucleotides not matched to a gene: 10. The CDR3: CASSGTDRARYGYTF. DNA of the CDR3: TGTGCCAGTAGTGGAACGGACAGGGCTCGGTATGGCTACACCTTC.